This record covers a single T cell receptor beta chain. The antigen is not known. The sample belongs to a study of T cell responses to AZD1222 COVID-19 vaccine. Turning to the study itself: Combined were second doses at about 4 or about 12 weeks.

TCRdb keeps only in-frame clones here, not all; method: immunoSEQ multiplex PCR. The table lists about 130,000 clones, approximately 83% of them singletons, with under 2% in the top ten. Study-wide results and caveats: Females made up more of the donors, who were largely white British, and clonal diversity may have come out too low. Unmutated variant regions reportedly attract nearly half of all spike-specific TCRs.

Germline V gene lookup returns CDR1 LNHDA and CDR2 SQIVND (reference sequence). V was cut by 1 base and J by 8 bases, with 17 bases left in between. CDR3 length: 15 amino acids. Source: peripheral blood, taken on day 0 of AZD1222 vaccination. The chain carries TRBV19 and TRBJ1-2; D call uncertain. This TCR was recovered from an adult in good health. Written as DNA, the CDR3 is TGTGCCAGTAGTATAGCGAACAGCCTCCGTGGGGGCTACACCTTC. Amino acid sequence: CASSIANSLRGGYTF.